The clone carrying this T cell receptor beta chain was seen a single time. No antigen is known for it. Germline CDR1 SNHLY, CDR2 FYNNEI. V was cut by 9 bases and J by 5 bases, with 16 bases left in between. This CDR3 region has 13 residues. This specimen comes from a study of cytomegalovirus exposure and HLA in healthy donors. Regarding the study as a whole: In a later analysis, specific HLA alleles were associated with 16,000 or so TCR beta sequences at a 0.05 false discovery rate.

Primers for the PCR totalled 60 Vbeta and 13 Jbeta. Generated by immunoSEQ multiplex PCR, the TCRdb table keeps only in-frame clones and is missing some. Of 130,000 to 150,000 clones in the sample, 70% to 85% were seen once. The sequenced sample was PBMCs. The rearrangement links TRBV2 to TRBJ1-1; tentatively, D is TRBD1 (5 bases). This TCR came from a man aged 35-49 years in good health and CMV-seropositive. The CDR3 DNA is TGTGCCAGTGGAGGGGATTTAGGGACTGAAGCTTTCTTT. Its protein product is CASGGDLGTEAFF.